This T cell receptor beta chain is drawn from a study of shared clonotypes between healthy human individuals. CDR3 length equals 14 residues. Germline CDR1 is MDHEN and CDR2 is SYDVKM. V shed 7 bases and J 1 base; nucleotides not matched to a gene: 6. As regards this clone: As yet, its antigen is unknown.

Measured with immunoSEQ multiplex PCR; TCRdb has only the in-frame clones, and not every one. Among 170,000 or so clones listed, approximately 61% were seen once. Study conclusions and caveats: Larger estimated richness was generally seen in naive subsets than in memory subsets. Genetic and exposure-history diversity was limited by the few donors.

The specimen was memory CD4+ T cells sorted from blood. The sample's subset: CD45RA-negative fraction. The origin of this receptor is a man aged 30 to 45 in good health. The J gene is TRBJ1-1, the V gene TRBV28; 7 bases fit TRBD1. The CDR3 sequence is CASKTGVKNTEAFF. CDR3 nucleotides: TGTGCCAGCAAAACAGGGGTTAAGAACACTGAAGCTTTCTTT. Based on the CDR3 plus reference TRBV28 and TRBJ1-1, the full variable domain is DVKVTQSSRYLVKRTGEKVFLECVQDMDHENMFWYRQDPGLGLRLIYFSYDVKMKEKGDIPEGYSVSREKKERFSLILESASTNQTSMYLCASKTGVKNTEAFFGQGTRLTVV.